This T cell receptor beta chain was profiled in a study of blood T cell repertoires in COVID-19. Study-wide context: Samples representing acute and convalescent COVID-19 were sourced from the United States, Italy and Spain. PBMCs, B-cell-depleted T cells, or T cells were the source of the cDNA or gDNA that made up the material.

V lost 5 bases and J lost 5; bases outside the gene matches: 10. This CDR3 comprises 15 residues. CDR1 and CDR2 from the germline V gene are SGHRS and YFSETQ. In the original analysis: It was from reference gene primer amplification that nucleated cell counts were estimated. Using immunoSEQ multiplex PCR, the repertoire was profiled, and TCRdb retains in-frame clones only, with some absent. Clone size and V and J calls were adopted from that table, with D and trimming inferred from the DNA. Altogether about 210,000 clones are present, around 82% being singletons, with the ten largest covering 2.9%. The sequenced material came from peripheral blood. V and J are TRBV5-1 and TRBJ1-1; 9 bases fit TRBD1. This sequence was found in a middle-aged man with active or convalescent COVID-19. The CDR3 loop is CASREIVTGGTEAFF. The CDR3 nucleotides are TGCGCCAGCAGAGAAATAGTGACAGGGGGAACTGAAGCTTTCTTT.